A single sample is the source of the 30 T cell receptor delta chains below, sequenced in a study of γδ T cells in repeated Plasmodium falciparum infection. Vgamma9/Vdelta2+ and Vdelta2-negative gammadelta T cells were flow-sorted from PBMC for bulk sequencing. TCRdb re-processed the multiplex PCR reads via CATT. The repertoire has about 50,000 delta-chain clones, more than 1.5% of them found once; the top ten carry 20% to 25%. Source material: gamma-delta T cells from blood. These receptor sequences come from a pool of human donors (malaria-infected and uninfected, not separated).

Comment on this clone: TCRdb assigns this DNA the protein of a much larger clone, which departs from its translation at residue 14; this likely reflects a read error, and the protein shown comes from translating the DNA. The rearrangement links TRDV1 to TRDJ1, with D tentatively TRDD3 (5 bases). TCRdb offers no J gene call, so here the DNA was matched to germline to obtain one. Looked up from germline, CDR1 is TSWWSYY and CDR2 is QGS. Trimming removed 5 bases at V and 0 bases at J, with 40 bases between. This CDR3 is 24 amino acids long. DNA of the CDR3: TGTGCTCTTGGGAAGGATAACTTCTATCCCCTATTCAAGGCCCAACCCTTTTACACCGATAAACTCATCTTT. Protein product: CALGKDNFYPLFKAQPFYTDKLIF.

This clone has only a few counts. This DNA's translation and the protein TCRdb lists, from a much larger clone, do not match at residue 13, likely due to a read error; the protein shown is translated from the DNA. This chain links TRDV1 with TRDJ1; D possibly corresponds to TRDD3 (5 bases). The J gene, missing from TCRdb, was assigned here through DNA to germline matching. V lost 8 bases, J lost 6 bases, and 28 bases lay in between. The germline V gene encodes CDR1 TSWWSYY and CDR2 QGS. The CDR3 is 17 residues long. CDR3: CALCLIHDWRRDYKLIF. CDR3 nucleotides: TGTGCTCTTTGTCTGATCCATGACTGGCGTCGGGACTATAAACTCATCTTT.

This clone was counted at least ten times. The protein TCRdb lists belongs to a much larger clone and differs from this DNA's translation at residue 12, which points to a read error; the protein shown is made from the DNA. The same CDR3 is also encoded by other DNA sequences in this sample. This rearrangement joins TRDV1 to TRDJ1; TRDD2 agrees at 9 bases. TCRdb supplies no J gene; here it was assigned by aligning the nucleotide sequence to germline. CDR3 length: 23 residues. V lost 1 base and J lost 0; bases outside the gene matches: 24. Germline CDR1 reads TSWWSYY; CDR2 reads QGS. The CDR3 DNA follows: TGTGCTCTTGGGGAACCCCATCACCTTCCTACAGGTACTGGTCGAAAATACACCGATAAACTCATCTTT. Its protein is CALGEPHHLPTGTGRKYTDKLIF.

This clone was recorded at least ten times. J is TRDJ1 and V is TRAV29/DV5; TRDD3 agrees at 10 bases. Germline values: CDR1 NSMFDY, CDR2 ISSIKDK. The CDR3 is made up of 25 amino acids. Germline trimming cut 4 bases from V and 0 bases from J; bases unmatched to any gene: 36. CDR3: CAAHPHSYAIVLGDPGLMYTDKLIF. In DNA form, the CDR3 reads TGTGCAGCACATCCCCATTCCTACGCAATAGTACTGGGGGATCCGGGACTAATGTACACCGATAAACTCATCTTT.

Concerning this clone itself: With a much larger clone just one base away, this may be a read error. The chain links TRDV1 to TRDJ1; the match to TRDD3 covers 11 bases. The CDR3 sequence is 22 residues long. With V trimmed by 7 bases and J by 0 bases, 25 bases remained unmatched. Germline CDR1 and CDR2: TSWWSYY and QGS. CDR3 residues: CALEASYWGISLYKSYTDKLIF. CDR3 in DNA: TGTGCTCTTGAGGCTTCCTACTGGGGGATATCCTTATATAAGTCGTACACCGATAAACTCATCTTT.

This clone showed up many times. TCRdb's entry gives the protein of a much larger clone, which mismatches this DNA's translation at residue 9, likely from a read error; the protein reported here is translated from the DNA. This chain connects TRDV1 to TRDJ2; TRDD3 aligns across 7 bases. This CDR3 is 24 amino acids long. The V segment lost 5 bases and the J segment 4 bases; nucleotides outside the gene matches: 34. Germline-derived CDR1 and CDR2 are TSWWSYY and QGS. The CDR3 bases are TGTGCTCTTGGGAAGCGTTTGGCAGTACTTTTCAAACTCCTTGGGGATATGTCGACAGCACAACTCTTCTTT. Protein sequence: CALGKRLAVLFKLLGDMSTAQLFF.

With regard to this clone: The protein TCRdb gives is from a much larger clone and does not agree with this DNA's translation at residue 3, likely a read error; the protein shown here comes from the DNA. The chain recombines TRDV2 with TRDJ3, with D hard to call. No J segment appears in TCRdb, so it was assigned here by matching the sequence to germline. This CDR3 has 17 residues. Germline CDR1 reads GEAIGNYY; CDR2 reads EKD. The CDR3 bases are TGTGCCTATGACACCTTAGACGGCTCCTGGGACACCCGACAGATGTTTTTC. Protein sequence: CAYDTLDGSWDTRQMFF.

This clone was detected ten times or more. TCRdb's protein for this DNA is that of a much larger clone and differs from the translation at residue 6, likely a read error; the protein shown is the DNA translation. V usage is TRDV3 and J usage is TRDJ1; 7 bases match TRDD3. V was clipped by 5 bases and J by 2 bases; unmatched bases: 11. Germline loops: CDR1 TVYSNPD, CDR2 GDNSRS (reference sequence). The CDR3 extends over 14 amino acids. CDR3 DNA: TGTGCCGAAATTTCGCCGGGGGATACCGATAAACTCATCTTT. Its protein product is CAEISPGDTDKLIF.

This clone was counted a few times. A far larger clone is one nucleotide away, so this likely arose from a read error. The sample has other DNA sequences that encode this CDR3 too. The chain uses TRDV1 and TRDJ1, with TRDD3 identical over 8 bases. TCRdb is silent on the J gene; assignment here came from matching the DNA to germline. This CDR3 region has 23 residues. Trimming removed 3 bases from V and 0 bases from J; junction bases left unmatched: 27. Germline V gene sequence: CDR1 TSWWSYY, CDR2 QGS. The CDR3 nucleotides are TGTGCTCTTGGGGAGCTAATAGGGATACGCGTACACATCCCTCCCTACTACACCGATAAACTCATCTTT. It is translated as CALGELIGIRVHIPPYYTDKLIF.

This clone has only a few counts. With a far larger clone one base away, a read error is the likely cause. Different DNA sequences within this sample yield the same CDR3. The chain couples TRDV2 to TRDJ1, with TRDD3 identical over 8 bases. TCRdb does not report a J gene; here it was assigned by matching the DNA to germline references. Germline loops: CDR1 GEAIGNYY, CDR2 EKD. The CDR3 consists of 17 residues. This chain's CDR3 is CACDTLLGGENTDKLIF. DNA for the CDR3: TGTGCCTGTGACACCTTACTGGGGGGGGAGAACACCGACAAACTCATCTTT.

Details on this clone: TCRdb records a much larger clone's protein for this DNA, with a difference at residue 13 that likely arises from a read error; the protein given is the translation of the DNA. The V gene call is TRDV1, and the J gene call is absent; the table names TRDD3, a call not compared with the DNA. This CDR3 has 15 amino acids. Per the germline V gene, CDR1 is TSWWSYY and CDR2 is QGS. Here the CDR3 reads CALGELRSITDKFIF. In DNA, the CDR3 is TGTGCTCTTGGGGAACTAAGGTCTATCACCGATAAATTCATCTTT.

This clone was observed a few times. TCRdb's protein, taken from a much larger clone, differs from this DNA's translation at residue 3, likely owing to a read error; the protein displayed comes from the DNA. The J gene is TRDJ2, the V gene TRDV1; D might be TRDD3 (5 bases). From germline, CDR1 is TSWWSYY and CDR2 QGS. The CDR3 extends over 20 amino acids. The CDR3 coding sequence is TGTGCTATTGGGGAACCTCTTTCCCGTCTGGTGGGACTAATAACAGCACAACTCTTCTTT. Translation gives CAIGEPLSRLVGLITAQLFF.

Comments on this clone: A far larger clone is just one base off, so this is likely a read error. Other DNA sequences in the sample encode the same CDR3. The chain has TRAV36/DV7 and TRDJ1, with 11 bases aligning to TRDD3. Per germline, CDR1 VTNFRS and CDR2 LTSSGIE (reference sequence). The CDR3 contains 15 residues. The CDR3 protein is CAAPSGWGIPDKLIF. The CDR3 coding sequence is TGCGCTGCGCCTTCAGGCTGGGGGATACCCGATAAACTCATCTTT.

Concerning this clone: A far larger clone lies a single base away; this is likely a read error. Other DNA variants within this sample encode the same CDR3. The V gene is TRDV1, the J gene TRDJ3; D ambiguous. This CDR3 is 12 amino acids long. Germline CDR1 reads TSWWSYY; CDR2 reads QGS. V was clipped by 6 bases and J by 14 bases, with 11 bases between them. CDR3 DNA sequence: TGTGCTCTTGGACATCTCAACAGACAGATGTTTTTC. Protein sequence: CALGHLNRQMFF.

This clone was picked up a small number of times. It differs at one base from a far larger clone, so likely a read error. Additional DNA sequences in this sample encode the identical CDR3. The V gene is TRDV1, the J gene TRDJ1; tentative D call: TRDD3 (7 bases). TCRdb does not report a J gene; here it was assigned by matching the DNA to germline references. From germline, CDR1 is TSWWSYY and CDR2 QGS. This CDR3 contains 22 residues. V lost 5 bases to trimming and J lost 4 bases, with 38 bases between them. In DNA, the CDR3 is TGTGCTCTTGGGCCCGCCCTCTTCCTCGGATTACTGGGGACGCCGGGGGGCGATAAACTCATCTTT. Translation gives CALGPALFLGLLGTPGGDKLIF.

As for this clone: The translation of this DNA and the TCRdb protein of a much larger clone differ at residue 9, probably owing to a read error; the protein shown here is translated from the DNA. The V gene is listed as TRDV3; no J gene was called. The CDR3 is 13 residues long. Germline V gene sequence: CDR1 TVYSNPD, CDR2 GDNSRS (reference sequence). CDR3 DNA: TGTGCCTTTTGTCCCGACTGGGGATGGTGGCTCATCTTT. It yields the protein CAFCPDWGWWLIF.

This clone was seen only once. The CDR3 coding sequence is TGTGCAAGTGACACCATGGGGGAAGAAGAGAAACTCATCTTT. Its translation is CASDTMGEEEKLIF. The chain is built from TRDV2 and TRDJ1; TRDD3 aligns across 7 bases. The J gene, left out of TCRdb, was set here by checking the DNA against germline. CDR3 length: 14 residues. Germline V gene data show CDR1 as GEAIGNYY and CDR2 as EKD.

This clone was observed many times. The protein TCRdb lists belongs to a much larger clone and differs from this DNA's translation at residue 13, which points to a read error; the protein shown is made from the DNA. The V gene was identified as TRDV2, while no J gene was called; the table names TRDD3, a call not compared with the DNA. The CDR3 totals 15 residues. Germline V CDR1 and CDR2: GEAIGNYY, EKD. CDR3 nucleotide sequence: TGTGCCTGTGACGTGGTGGGGGGCCAAGGCGATAAACCCATCTTT. Residues: CACDVVGGQGDKPIF.

In the case of this clone: This likely traces to a read error, being one base from a far larger clone. Other DNA sequences within the sample encode an identical CDR3. This chain connects TRAV38-2/DV8 to TRDJ1; D may be TRDD2 (5 bases). TCRdb does not report a J gene; here it was assigned by matching the DNA to germline references. Germline-derived CDR1 and CDR2 are TSESDYY and QEAYKQQN. The CDR3 extends over 20 amino acids. The CDR3 protein is CAYRSAFPTNGLDYTDKLIF. In DNA, the CDR3 is TGTGCTTATAGGAGCGCGTTCCCTACCAACGGTTTGGACTACACCGACAAACTCATCTTT.

The sample holds many counts of this clone. TCRdb's listed protein matches a much larger clone and diverges from this DNA's translation at residue 9, likely through a read error; the protein shown comes from the DNA. This sequence joins TRDV3 and TRDJ1; no definite D call. TCRdb carries no J gene annotation; the J gene was assigned here by matching the DNA with germline. Germline V CDR1 and CDR2: TVYSNPD, GDNSRS (reference sequence). This CDR3 spans 19 amino acids. Deletions cut 3 bases from V and 4 bases from J, with 33 bases between. The CDR3: CAFPKSTYVRPRRYDKLIF. CDR3 sequence (DNA): TGTGCCTTCCCAAAATCGACGTACGTTCGGCCCCGGAGATACGATAAACTCATCTTT.

This clone was recorded a few times. This is likely an artifact of a read error, given a far larger clone one base away. The same CDR3 can be traced to other DNA sequences in this sample. The rearrangement uses TRDV1 and TRDJ1, with 9 bases fitting TRDD2. The J gene is absent in TCRdb and was assigned here via DNA matching to germline. The germline V gene encodes CDR1 TSWWSYY and CDR2 QGS. The CDR3 sequence is 20 residues long. The trim removed 1 base at V and 4 bases at J, leaving 19 bases unmatched. CDR3 DNA: TGTGCTCTTGGGGAACGGGAGGCCTTCCTACGCATCTGGGGGGTCGATAAACTCATCTTT. Its protein product is CALGEREAFLRIWGVDKLIF.

In its sample, this clone was seen many times. A far larger clone is a single base away, which makes a read error likely. The sample holds other DNA sequences that translate to the same CDR3. The chain carries TRDV1 and TRDJ1, with TRDD3 matching 9 bases. TCRdb is silent on the J gene; assignment here came from matching the DNA to germline. The germline CDR1 and CDR2 sequences are TSWWSYY and QGS. The CDR3 contains 22 residues. CDR3 nucleotides: TGTGCTCTTGGGGAAAACCAATTCAAGTACTGGGGGACACCTCTGTACACCGACAAACTCATCTTT. It translates to CALGENQFKYWGTPLYTDKLIF.

A note on this clone: The protein TCRdb gives is from a much larger clone and does not agree with this DNA's translation at residue 15, likely a read error; the protein shown here comes from the DNA. The chain joins TRDV3 to TRDJ1; D is possibly TRDD2 (9 bases). TCRdb supplies no J gene; here it was assigned by aligning the nucleotide sequence to germline. The CDR3 sequence is 24 residues long. The V end was cut by 0 bases, the J end by 0 bases, with 41 bases between. Germline lookup yields CDR1 TVYSNPD and CDR2 GDNSRS (reference sequence). CDR3 loop: CAFSYPSYLGDVLGVTLYTDKLIF. In DNA form, the CDR3 reads TGTGCCTTTAGCTACCCTTCCTACTTAGGGGATGTACTGGGGGTTACGCTGTACACCGATAAACTCATCTTT.

This clone was observed many times. A far bigger clonotype differs at one base, so this is likely a read error. At the DNA level, this CDR3 is encoded by other sequences in the same sample as well. The chain carries TRDV1 and TRDJ1; TRDD3 matches 9 bases. Germline V CDR1 and CDR2: TSWWSYY, QGS. This CDR3 is 19 amino acids long. This CDR3 is CALGWFLHYTGGYRGKLIF. CDR3 bases: TGTGCCCTTGGGTGGTTCCTACACTACACAGGGGGATACAGGGGTAAACTCATCTTT.

The rearrangement joins TRDV3 to TRDJ1; TRDD2 might be the D (6 bases). The length of the CDR3 is 15 residues. The V end was cut by 2 bases, the J end by 4 bases, with 20 bases between. Germline V gene sequence: CDR1 TVYSNPD, CDR2 GDNSRS (reference sequence). The CDR3 DNA is TGTGCCTTTCGACTCCTACGATGGTTGGTCGATAAACTCATCTTT. Protein: CAFRLLRWLVDKLIF. The full variable domain, in which reference TRDV3 and TRDJ1 provide the parts outside the CDR3, is CDKVTQSSPDQTVASGSEVVLLCTYDTVYSNPDLFWYRIRPDYSFQFVFYGDNSRSEGADFTQGRFSVKHILTQKAFHLVISPVRTEDSATYYCAFRLLRWLVDKLIFGKGTRVTVEP.

As regards this clone: The protein that TCRdb holds for this DNA derives from a much larger clone and differs from the translated DNA at residue 8, which likely indicates a read error; the protein shown here is translated from the DNA. The CDR3 spells CALGDPRPGLPTYFYWGILTGSDKLIF. DNA for the CDR3: TGTGCTCTTGGGGACCCCCGGCCCGGCCTTCCCACGTACTTCTACTGGGGGATACTGACAGGTTCCGATAAACTCATCTTT. The chain joins TRDV1 to TRDJ1; the match to TRDD3 covers 12 bases. TCRdb is silent on the J gene; assignment here came from matching the DNA to germline. CDR1 is TSWWSYY, CDR2 QGS, per germline. The CDR3 totals 27 residues. Trimming removed 3 bases from V and 3 bases from J; junction bases left unmatched: 38.

This clone was counted ten times or more. A read error likely explains why the TCRdb protein, taken from a much larger clone, differs from this DNA's translation at residue 7; the protein shown is translated from the DNA. The V call is TRDV3, the J call TRDJ1; 8 positions match TRDD2. This CDR3 comprises 16 residues. Germline CDR1 reads TVYSNPD; CDR2 reads GDNSRS (reference sequence). V trimming: 2 bases; J trimming: 0 bases; junction bases outside the gene matches: 11. CDR3 protein: CAFRFLPGLYTDKLIF. In DNA, the CDR3 is TGTGCCTTTCGCTTCCTACCAGGACTGTACACCGATAAACTCATCTTT.

This clone came up a few times. TCRdb records a much larger clone's protein for this DNA, with a difference at residue 18 that likely arises from a read error; the protein given is the translation of the DNA. No J gene was called, and the V gene is TRAV38-2/DV8; TRDD3, as called in the table, went unchecked against the DNA. In germline, CDR1 is TSESDYY, CDR2 QEAYKQQN. This CDR3 contains 20 residues. CDR3 sequence (DNA): TGTGCTTATAGTTCCCCCCTACTTGGGGGATACGCGGGCCAGAGCGATAAAATCATCTTT. Its protein is CAYSSPLLGGYAGQSDKIIF.

As to this clone: This DNA's translation and the protein TCRdb lists, from a much larger clone, do not match at residue 17, likely due to a read error; the protein shown is translated from the DNA. The V call is TRDV1, the J call TRDJ1, with D possibly called TRDD2 or TRDD3 (8 bases each). TCRdb leaves out the J gene; it was filled in here by matching the DNA to germline. This CDR3 contains 21 residues. CDR1 and CDR2 from the germline V gene are TSWWSYY and QGS. The CDR3 region has the DNA TGTGCTCTTGGCTTCCTACCCCTGTCGTACTGGGGGCTCCGGTACACCGTTAAACTCATCTTT. Amino acid sequence: CALGFLPLSYWGLRYTVKLIF.

This clone was seen a handful of times. The protein given by TCRdb reflects a much larger clone and differs at residue 4 from this DNA's translation, likely from a read error; the protein shown is the DNA's translation. This chain uses TRDV1 with TRDJ1; D could derive from TRDD2 or TRDD3 (6 bases each). Here the J gene was assigned by germline matching of the DNA, as TCRdb has none. The CDR3 length is 21 residues. Germline loops: CDR1 TSWWSYY, CDR2 QGS. Trimming removed 7 bases at V and 0 bases at J, with 33 bases between. The CDR3, as DNA: TGTGCTCTTGTGGTCCTACTATCATACTGGGCGAATGGTCCGTACACCGATAAACTCATCTTT. This sequence encodes CALVVLLSYWANGPYTDKLIF.